These 12 T cell receptor beta chains were all obtained from the same sample, sequenced in a study of shared clonotypes between healthy human individuals (dated by TCRdb to 2018 to 2020). Libraries were constructed by the immunoSEQ multiplex PCR assay. In TCRdb, the immuneACCESS table is reduced to in-frame sequences with V and J assigned. These tables do not hold every clone; where another copy was compared, an unresolved V gene accounts for under half, and the others remain unexplained. Within this sample are about 1,500,000 clones, with around 97% of them counted one time only. The ten largest clonotypes hold 0.95% to 1.5% of the sample. The sample was naive CD4+ T cells sorted from blood. The intended sense of this specimen's cell subset or site label: CD45RA+ positively selected. These receptor sequences come from a man aged 25-40 years in good health.

This sequence joins TRBV9 and TRBJ1-4; no firm D call. The CDR3 covers 13 residues. The V and J ends lost 4 bases and 0 bases respectively, with 4 bases between them. Germline CDR1 and CDR2: SGDLS and YYNGEE. DNA of the CDR3: TGTGCCAGCAGCTCGCCAACTAATGAAAAACTGTTTTTT. It specifies CASSSPTNEKLFF.

With respect to this clone: This specimen includes other DNA sequences encoding the same CDR3. The rearrangement links TRBV20-1 to TRBJ2-7, with D uncertain. This CDR3 has 11 amino acids. V was trimmed by 5 bases and J by 4 bases, leaving 9 bases between them. CDR1 and CDR2 from the germline V gene are DFQATT and SNEGSKA (reference sequence). The CDR3 nucleotides are TGCAGTGCTGGTGGCGGATACGAGCAGTACTTC. Its protein product is CSAGGGYEQYF.

This clone was seen once. The CDR3 sequence: CASSLSSPGPKPESLDTQYF. CDR3 DNA sequence: TGTGCCAGCAGCTTATCCTCACCCGGGCCCAAACCGGAATCGCTGGATACGCAGTATTTT. V is TRBV7-6 and J is TRBJ2-3; D remains unclear. This CDR3 comprises 20 residues. V was clipped by 2 bases and J by 6 bases, with 30 bases between them. Germline loops: CDR1 SGHVS, CDR2 FNYEAQ.

The rearrangement links TRBV10-1 to TRBJ2-3; the D call may be TRBD1 or TRBD2 (5 bases each). The CDR3 is 14 amino acids. From germline, CDR1 is WNHNN and CDR2 SYGVQD (reference sequence). Trimming took off 4 bases at V and 2 bases at J, with 10 bases between the two ends. The CDR3 reads CASSAGTITDTQYF. Here the CDR3 DNA reads TGCGCCAGCAGTGCGGGGACGATCACAGATACGCAGTATTTT.

This rearrangement joins TRBV7-9 to TRBJ2-7; tentative D call: TRBD1 (5 bases). The CDR3 contains 15 residues. In germline, CDR1 is SEHNR, CDR2 FQNEAQ (reference sequence). The V and J ends lost 4 bases and 5 bases respectively, with 18 bases between them. CDR3 loop: CASSSKAQGFNEQYF. CDR3 bases: TGTGCCAGCAGCTCTAAGGCTCAGGGATTCAACGAGCAGTACTTC.

The chain has TRBV4-1 and TRBJ2-1, with D maybe TRBD1 (6 bases). Germline V gene lookup returns CDR1 MGHRA and CDR2 YSYEKL. V was clipped by 5 bases and J by 0 bases, with 11 bases between them. The CDR3 has 15 residues. The CDR3 nucleotides read TGCGCCAGCAGCTCCACAGGGATCTCCTACAATGAGCAGTTCTTC. The encoded protein is CASSSTGISYNEQFF.

This chain's CDR3 is CASSYDQGRAIQYF. CDR3 DNA sequence: TGTGCCAGCAGTTACGATCAGGGAAGGGCCATTCAGTACTTC. V gene TRBV6-6 combines with J gene TRBJ2-4; the D gene is possibly TRBD1 (5 bases). Trimming removed 2 bases from V and 9 bases from J, with 14 bases in between. This CDR3 region has 14 residues. In germline, CDR1 is MNHNY, CDR2 SVGAGI (reference sequence).

The chain uses TRBV2 and TRBJ2-5, with 11 bases identical to TRBD1. The trim removed 4 bases at V and 2 bases at J, leaving 6 bases unmatched. The CDR3 spans 16 residues. Germline V CDR1 and CDR2: SNHLY, FYNNEI. CDR3 nucleotides: TGTGCCAGCAGTGTCCGGGACAGGGGGGATCAAGAGACCCAGTACTTC. Residues: CASSVRDRGDQETQYF.

The rearrangement uses TRBV10-1 and TRBJ1-1; D not resolved. The V end lost 5 bases, the J end lost 0 bases, and 7 bases lay between the germline ends. Germline CDR1 and CDR2: WNHNN and SYGVQD (reference sequence). The CDR3 sequence is 13 residues long. The CDR3, as DNA: TGCGCCAGCAGTAGTAGGGTGAACACTGAAGCTTTCTTT. Amino acids: CASSSRVNTEAFF.

V and J are TRBV28 and TRBJ2-2; D gene unclear. Germline V gene data show CDR1 as MDHEN and CDR2 as SYDVKM. The CDR3 totals 13 residues. V lost 3 bases and J lost 8, with 10 bases in between. In nucleotides, the CDR3 is TGTGCCAGCAGTTTCGTTGCTCCGGGGGAGCTGTTTTTT. Protein sequence: CASSFVAPGELFF.

This chain uses TRBV11-3 with TRBJ2-7, with a tentative D call TRBD2 (6 bases). The ends were cut back, 5 bases at V and 6 bases at J, with 14 bases in the middle. The CDR3 sequence is 13 residues long. Germline V lookup: CDR1 SGHNT, CDR2 YENEEA. The chain's CDR3 is CASSLRGRLEQYF. CDR3 in DNA: TGTGCCAGCAGCCTTCGGGGGAGGCTCGAGCAGTACTTC.

The chain links TRBV5-1 to TRBJ2-7; D gene unclear. Germline CDR1 and CDR2: SGHRS and YFSETQ. The CDR3 has 15 amino acids. V was pared by 4 bases and J by 3 bases, with 17 bases between. The CDR3 DNA reads as TGCGCCAGCAGCCCTCAGCCGTATGCCGGCTACGAGCAGTACTTC. Translation: CASSPQPYAGYEQYF.